One T cell receptor beta chain is described in this entry. Its antigen is not identified. The V end was cut by 0 bases, the J end by 4 bases, with 15 bases between. The germline CDR1 and CDR2 sequences are MNHNS and SASEGT. The CDR3 sequence is 16 residues long. This record belongs to a study of shared clonotypes between healthy human individuals. Study-level points and caveats: Sampling was confined to blood; repertoires within tissues likely differ.

Here immunoSEQ multiplex PCR was the method, and the copy in TCRdb shows in-frame clones only, minus some. In the table there are a few million clones, 85% to 95% of which are singletons. This TCR was recovered from a man aged 18 to 30 in good health. Sequences were obtained from naive CD4+ T cells sorted from blood. Subset denoted: CD45RA+ positively selected. V gene TRBV6-1 combines with J gene TRBJ1-1; D gene ambiguous. The CDR3 DNA follows: TGTGCCAGCAGTGAAGCGGCAGGCCTGCGGACCACTGAAGCTTTCTTT. Amino acid sequence: CASSEAAGLRTTEAFF.